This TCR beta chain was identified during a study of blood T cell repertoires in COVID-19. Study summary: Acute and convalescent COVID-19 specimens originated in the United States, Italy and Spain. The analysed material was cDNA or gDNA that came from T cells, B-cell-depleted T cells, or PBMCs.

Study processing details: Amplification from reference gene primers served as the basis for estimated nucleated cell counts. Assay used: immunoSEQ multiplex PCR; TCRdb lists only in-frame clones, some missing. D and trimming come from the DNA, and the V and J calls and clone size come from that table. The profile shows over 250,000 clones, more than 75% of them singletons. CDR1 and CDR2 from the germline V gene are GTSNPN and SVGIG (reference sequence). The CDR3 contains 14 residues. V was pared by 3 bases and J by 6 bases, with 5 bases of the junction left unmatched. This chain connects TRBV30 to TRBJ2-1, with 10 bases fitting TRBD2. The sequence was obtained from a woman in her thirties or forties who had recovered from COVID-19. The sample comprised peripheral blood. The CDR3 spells CAWRGLAGANEQFF. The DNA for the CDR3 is TGTGCCTGGAGGGGGCTAGCGGGAGCCAATGAGCAGTTCTTC.